The 17 T cell receptor beta chains listed next were all sequenced from one sample in a study of blood T cells in healthy people across ages. The use of a sample-barcoded 5' primer and a J-beta primer mix characterized a second PCR of about 7 to 12 cycles. TCRdb independently ran MiXCR on the 5' RACE reads; one entry per CDR3 protein. The profile covers about 770,000 distinct CDR3 sequences, with approximately 48% appearing a single time and around 18% taken by the ten largest. The source material was blood. The receptors come from a man in his sixties in good health.

The CDR3 loop is CASSQEDSTYEQYF. In DNA, the CDR3 is TGCGCCAGCAGCCAAGAGGACAGCACCTACGAGCAGTACTTC. The chain combines TRBV4-3 with TRBJ2-7; D may be TRBD1 (6 bases). This CDR3 has 14 residues. From germline, CDR1 is LGHNA and CDR2 YSLEER. Trimming stripped 0 bases from V and 2 bases from J, with 8 bases between.

J is TRBJ2-7 and V is TRBV7-6; the D gene is possibly TRBD2 (5 bases). V dropped 5 bases and J dropped 5 bases, with 13 bases sitting between them. The CDR3 extends over 13 amino acids. Per germline, CDR1 SGHVS and CDR2 FNYEAQ. CDR3 nucleotides: TGTGCCAGCAGCGTACTACTAGACGACGAGCAGTACTTC. Its protein product is CASSVLLDDEQYF.

The table lists this clonotype with a count of one. The junction does not match germline at one end; this may be a read error. The J gene is TRBJ2-5, the V gene TRBV5-1; weak D call: TRBD1 (6 bases). The CDR3 contains 14 residues. CDR1 is SGHRS and CDR2 is YFSETQ in the germline V gene. DNA for the CDR3: TGCGCCTGCAGCCTCGGAGCAGGGGAAGAGACCCAGTACTTC. Protein sequence: CACSLGAGEETQYF.

This clonotype has more than one count but fewer than ten. The chain employs TRBV6-5 and TRBJ2-5, with TRBD1 identical over 10 bases. The V and J ends lost 6 bases and 5 bases, in that order; junction bases with no gene match: 3. Germline values: CDR1 MNHEY, CDR2 SVGAGI. The CDR3 is 13 residues long. The CDR3 sequence: CASRRQGAETQYF. The DNA for the CDR3 is TGTGCCAGCAGACGACAGGGGGCGGAGACCCAGTACTTC.

This clonotype was seen only a few times. The chain is built from TRBV12-3 or TRBV12-4 and TRBJ2-1; D gene uncertain. The germline V and J ends were trimmed by 8 bases and 4 bases, with 6 bases remaining between them. This CDR3 has 11 residues. CDR3 in amino acids: CASGQYNEQFF. The CDR3 nucleotides read TGTGCCAGCGGCCAGTACAATGAGCAGTTCTTC.

There are a few counts of this clonotype. The chain carries TRBV21-1 and TRBJ2-5. TRBV21-1 is shown as a pseudogene. This CDR3 spans 10 amino acids. CDR3 in amino acids: CASKRETQYF. The CDR3 nucleotides are TGTGCCAGCAAGAGGGAGACCCAGTACTTC.

The rearrangement uses TRBV20-1 and TRBJ1-3; 7 bases are a match to TRBD1. After removal of 2 bases from V and 5 bases from J, the junction contained 6 bases not matched to a gene. Germline lookup yields CDR1 DFQATT and CDR2 SNEGSKA (reference sequence). The CDR3 covers 14 residues. The CDR3 sequence: CSARRTGVRNTIYF. CDR3 sequence (DNA): TGCAGTGCTAGACGTACAGGGGTTAGAAACACCATATATTTT.

The chain links TRBV12-3 or TRBV12-4 to TRBJ1-2; the D gene is possibly TRBD1 (5 bases). CDR3 length: 14 residues. V lost 7 bases and J 8 bases, leaving 20 bases between the germline ends. The CDR3 DNA reads as TGTGCCAGCACCCCGGAGGGACGGTCCATCGGCTACACCTTC. Its protein product is CASTPEGRSIGYTF.

On this clonotype itself: No conserved phenylalanine or tryptophan ends this CDR3, so it is likely a read error. No DNA is shown, since the ends of the CDR3 on it are uncertain; the CDR3 is the one TCRdb lists. V is TRBV15 and J is TRBJ1-2. Germline CDR1 is LNHNV and CDR2 is YYDKDF (reference sequence). The CDR3 is 18 amino acids in total, end residues counted. CDR3 sequence: CATSRDSQEGLEINGCTC.

The chain is built from TRBV12-5 and TRBJ2-1, with D possibly matching TRBD2 (6 bases). This CDR3 contains 16 residues. V was trimmed by 3 bases and J by 11 bases, leaving 23 bases between them. Per the germline V gene, CDR1 is LGHNT and CDR2 is FRNRAP. The CDR3 nucleotides are TGTGCTAGTGGTTTTATCTCTGGACTACTAAATCCCAAGCAGTTCTTC. It specifies CASGFISGLLNPKQFF.

The chain uses TRBV7-9 and TRBJ2-3; tentative D call: TRBD2 (7 bases). This CDR3 is 16 amino acids long. V lost 2 bases to trimming and J lost 1 base, with 13 bases between them. CDR1 and CDR2 (germline): SEHNR, FQNEAQ (reference sequence). CDR3 nucleotide sequence: TGTGCCAGCAGCTTAAGAGGGGGGGTCGGCACAGATACGCAGTATTTT. Translated, it gives CASSLRGGVGTDTQYF.

The CDR3 coding sequence is TGTGCCAGCACCAGGACCGACTATGGCTACACCTTC. Its translation: CASTRTDYGYTF. The chain links TRBV6-2 or TRBV6-3 to TRBJ1-2; D remains ambiguous. V was clipped by 7 bases and J by 3 bases, with 9 bases between them. Germline CDR1 reads MNHEY; CDR2 reads SVGEGT. The CDR3 length is 12 residues.

The rearrangement links TRBV6-2 or TRBV6-3 to TRBJ2-1, with D unclear. The germline CDR1 and CDR2 sequences are MNHEY and SVGEGT. CDR3 size: 14 residues. V gave up 5 bases and J gave up 6 bases, with 14 bases separating them. CDR3 nucleotide sequence: TGTGCCAGCAGTCGAATCCCTTTAGTCAATGAGCAGTTCTTC. Translation gives CASSRIPLVNEQFF.

This clonotype has just a few counts. The CDR3 region is CASSQNPGRELNTEAFF. The CDR3 region has the DNA TGCGCCAGCAGCCAAAACCCGGGGAGGGAGTTGAACACTGAAGCTTTCTTT. The V call is TRBV4-1, the J call TRBJ1-1; D not certain. Germline CDR1 is MGHRA and CDR2 is YSYEKL. The CDR3 runs to 17 residues. Trimming took 2 bases from V and 0 from J, leaving 16 bases between them.

The CDR3 loop is CASGPREVNSPLHF. The DNA of the CDR3 is TGTGCCAGCGGACCCAGGGAGGTGAATTCACCCCTCCACTTT. The V and J genes are TRBV27 and TRBJ1-6; D may be TRBD1 (5 bases). V gave up 8 bases and J gave up 7 bases, with 15 bases separating them. The CDR3 is made up of 14 amino acids. Germline assignment: CDR1 MNHEY and CDR2 SMNVEV (reference sequence).

The chain carries TRBV24-1 and TRBJ2-3, with TRBD1 as a possible D gene (6 bases). The V end lost 1 base, the J end lost 2 bases, and 21 bases lay between the germline ends. The length of the CDR3 is 19 residues. CDR1 and CDR2 from the germline V gene are KGHDR and SFDVKD. CDR3 nucleotide sequence: TGTGCCACCAGTGATTTCCTGTCGCCGGGACAAGAAAACACAGATACGCAGTATTTT. It encodes CATSDFLSPGQENTDTQYF.

The CDR3 loop is CASSNIWFRGSSPNYGYTF. DNA of the CDR3: TGCGCCAGCAGCAATATTTGGTTCAGGGGATCGTCCCCTAACTATGGCTACACCTTC. The chain links TRBV4-3 to TRBJ1-2; TRBD1 might be the D (6 bases). The germline V and J ends were trimmed by 5 bases and 0 bases, with 25 bases remaining between them. The CDR3 loop spans 19 amino acids. Germline V gene sequence: CDR1 LGHNA, CDR2 YSLEER.